The rows below give T cell receptor beta chains drawn from one sample of a study of blood T cells in healthy people across ages. TCRdb independently ran MiXCR on the 5' RACE reads; one entry per CDR3 protein. The sample yields about 1.5 million distinct CDR3 sequences, roughly 40% seen once. Material: blood. Receptors originate from a young woman in good health. CDR3s leave out the opening cysteine and the closing phenylalanine or tryptophan.

CDR3 length | V gene | CDR3 protein
10 | TRBV14 | ASSQGDGEQY
11 | TRBV28 | ASSDQTGPEAF
13 | TRBV6-6 | ASISWPGENEKLF
13 | TRBV10-3 | AISSTGVQAYEQY
14 | TRBV7-2 | ASSLVGTGDSYEQY
15 | TRBV4-1 | ASSATGTGYRNYGYT
13 | TRBV5-5 | ASSAGTGSPYEQY
13 | TRBV6-2/TRBV6-3 | ASRPGTAFTDTQY
12 | TRBV30 | AWGGRFRGNEQF
14 | TRBV9 | ASSPRTGGLGETQY
10 | TRBV2 | ASSGGANVLT
18 | TRBV12-3/TRBV12-4 | ASSPISPGTSGGVTDTQY
10 | TRBV20-1 | SAGGLAETQY
13 | TRBV6-1 | ASSEGTGSGYGYT
13 | TRBV7-2 | ASSETRGLLGEQY
11 | TRBV29-1 | SVEGRRKYEQY
13 | TRBV12-3/TRBV12-4 | ASSLVGGGGQPQH
12 | TRBV5-1 | ASSSREFQETQY
10 | TRBV12-3/TRBV12-4 | ASSRSGGAQY
11 | TRBV29-1 | SGEGQPWDGYT
14 | TRBV6-1 | ASSVQGDWDDNEQY
13 | TRBV6-5 | ASSPTNASPYGYT
9 | TRBV6-5 | ASSSPNEQF
13 | TRBV6-2/TRBV6-3 | ASSYQGFLNQPQH
14 | TRBV5-1 | ASSLARTGPYNEQF
11 | TRBV20-1 | SAESGSGETQY
15 | TRBV14 | ASSQQGFGRTNEKLF
16 | TRBV10-2 | ASSESRTSGRDKETQY
13 | TRBV28 | ASSVPVSGANVLT
13 | TRBV5-6 | ASSLPGTSGRPQY
10 | TRBV7-2 | ASSLDRRTQY
16 | TRBV5-1 | ASSLVVASGSKDNEQF
9 | TRBV14 | ASSLGRSYT
13 | TRBV28 | ATLLGGVSFTEAF